Sequencing of this TCR beta chain was carried out in a study of blood T cell repertoires in COVID-19. Study-level background: The study drew acute and convalescent COVID-19 samples from the United States, Italy and Spain.

Germline assignment: CDR1 MNHEY and CDR2 SVGAGI. The length of the CDR3 is 10 residues. V shed 6 bases, J shed 11 bases, and the junction held 2 bases outside the gene matches. Original methodology: Using reference gene primer amplification, nucleated cell counts were estimated. Only in-frame clones appear in the TCRdb table, and some are missing; sequencing was by immunoSEQ multiplex PCR. V, J and clone size derive from that table, while D and trimming were established from the DNA sequence. The sample lists some 190,000 clones, approximately 85% occurring once. The sequencing input was peripheral blood. The V gene is TRBV6-5, the J gene TRBJ1-2; 8 nucleotides match TRBD1. This sequence originates from a man at least 80 years old with COVID-19, enrolled during active disease. CDR3 protein: CASSRTGYTF. Here the CDR3 DNA reads TGTGCCAGCAGCCGGACAGGGTACACCTTC.